These 9 T cell receptor beta chains came from one sample sequenced in a study of shared clonotypes between healthy human individuals. Sequenced by immunoSEQ multiplex PCR; TCRdb stores in-frame clones only, minus some. This sample has approximately 2.3 million clones; more than 80% occur once, and the top ten carry 0.39%. Specimen: naive CD4+ T cells from PBMCs. Subset given: CD45RA+ positively selected. These receptors all stem from a man younger than 35 in good health. Some clones in this sample may be carry-over from other donors' samples.

V usage is TRBV6-1 and J usage is TRBJ1-3; D gene ambiguous. From germline, CDR1 is MNHNS and CDR2 SASEGT. Trimming left V 7 bases short and J 0 bases short, with 10 bases between. The CDR3 has 14 residues. The CDR3 nucleotides read TGTGCCAGCAATCCGGGTACCTCTGGAAACACCATATATTTT. Translation gives CASNPGTSGNTIYF.

This sequence joins TRBV9 and TRBJ1-3; D unclear. Germline V gene data show CDR1 as SGDLS and CDR2 as YYNGEE. Trimming shortened V by 0 bases and J by 0 bases, and 10 bases separated the two germline ends. The CDR3 extends over 16 amino acids. For the CDR3, the DNA is TGTGCCAGCAGCGTAGCTAACCCTGCCTCTGGAAACACCATATATTTT. Translated: CASSVANPASGNTIYF.

This clone was picked up one time. The rearrangement links TRBV4-1 to TRBJ1-2; weak D call: TRBD1 (6 bases). Germline V gene sequence: CDR1 MGHRA, CDR2 YSYEKL. The CDR3 sequence is 17 residues long. V was shortened by 0 bases and J by 6 bases, with 20 bases between the two germline ends. CDR3: CASSQDRAERGGHGYTF. The DNA of the CDR3 is TGCGCCAGCAGCCAAGATAGGGCTGAGAGGGGGGGACATGGCTACACCTTC.

CDR3 sequence (DNA): TGCGCCAGCAGCTCAAACCCGAGCTCCTACAATGAGCAGTTCTTC. It codes for CASSSNPSSYNEQFF. The chain is built from TRBV5-1 and TRBJ2-1; D gene unclear. The length of the CDR3 is 15 residues. The germline gives CDR1 SGHRS, CDR2 YFSETQ. Trimming took 3 bases from V and 0 from J, leaving 10 bases between them.

This clone has just one count. This CDR3 is also generated by other DNA sequences in the sample. The V call is TRBV5-1, the J call TRBJ2-3; TRBD1 aligns across 8 bases. V was clipped by 3 bases and J by 3 bases; unmatched bases: 6. CDR1 SGHRS and CDR2 YFSETQ come from the germline V gene. This CDR3 is built from 15 residues. Here the CDR3 DNA reads TGCGCCAGCAGCTCCCAGGGGGCGAGGACAGATACGCAGTATTTT. Amino acids: CASSSQGARTDTQYF.

Remarks on this clone: Additional DNA sequences in this sample encode the identical CDR3. The genes are TRBV28 and TRBJ2-3; D gene ambiguous. The CDR3 has 12 residues. Trimming pared 5 bases from V and 6 bases from J, leaving 9 bases between. CDR1 and CDR2 (germline): MDHEN, SYDVKM. This CDR3 reads CASSPLGDTQYF. The CDR3 DNA follows: TGTGCCAGCAGTCCCCTGGGGGATACGCAGTATTTT.

The V gene is TRBV19, the J gene TRBJ2-2; D is uncertain. Trimming removed 4 bases from V and 6 bases from J, with 9 bases in between. The CDR3 runs to 13 residues. Germline-derived CDR1 and CDR2 are LNHDA and SQIVND (reference sequence). The CDR3 is CASSTSGPGELFF. For the CDR3, the DNA is TGTGCCAGTAGTACCTCCGGACCCGGGGAGCTGTTTTTT.

The V call is TRBV7-9, the J call TRBJ2-1; 8 bases agree with TRBD1. The CDR3 loop spans 13 amino acids. Looked up from germline, CDR1 is SEHNR and CDR2 is FQNEAQ (reference sequence). V shed 5 bases and J 5 bases; nucleotides not matched to a gene: 2. The CDR3: CASSGTGNNEQFF. CDR3 DNA sequence: TGTGCCAGCAGCGGGACAGGAAACAATGAGCAGTTCTTC.

A single count supports this clone. The V and J genes are TRBV27 and TRBJ1-1; 8 bases are shared with TRBD1. This CDR3 is built from 15 residues. Germline assignment: CDR1 MNHEY and CDR2 SMNVEV (reference sequence). V was pared by 2 bases and J by 4 bases, with 6 bases of the junction left unmatched. The chain's CDR3 is CASSLIDTGGTEAFF. CDR3 nucleotide sequence: TGTGCCAGCAGTTTAATCGACACAGGGGGCACTGAAGCTTTCTTT.